This T cell receptor beta chain was observed in a study of cytomegalovirus exposure and HLA in healthy donors. About the study: Roughly four fifths of 300 to 450 genotyped donors fell in the Caucasian-associated ancestry cluster. Whole-study findings and limits: Cytomegalovirus association was listed for 164 TCR beta chains. One variant, a missense change in DCLRE1C, was linked in a later analysis to TCR beta V- and J-gene trimming.

The CDR3 covers 14 residues. Germline V gene data show CDR1 as SGHRS and CDR2 as YFSETQ. V was clipped by 0 bases and J by 8 bases, with 14 bases between them. The PCR contained 60 Vbeta and 13 Jbeta primers. Using immunoSEQ multiplex PCR, the repertoire was profiled, and TCRdb retains in-frame clones only, with some absent. Counted here are 180,000 or so clones, 65% to 85% occurring once; the ten biggest clones make up approximately 1.3%. Worth noting for this clone: What it binds is unknown.

The gene calls are TRBV5-1 and TRBJ1-2; D is undetermined. Sequenced input: PBMCs. This clonotype was sampled from a girl aged 5-17 years in good health and CMV-seropositive. CDR3 region: CASSLGEGRFGYTF. CDR3 in DNA: TGCGCCAGCAGCTTGGGAGAGGGTAGGTTCGGCTACACCTTC.